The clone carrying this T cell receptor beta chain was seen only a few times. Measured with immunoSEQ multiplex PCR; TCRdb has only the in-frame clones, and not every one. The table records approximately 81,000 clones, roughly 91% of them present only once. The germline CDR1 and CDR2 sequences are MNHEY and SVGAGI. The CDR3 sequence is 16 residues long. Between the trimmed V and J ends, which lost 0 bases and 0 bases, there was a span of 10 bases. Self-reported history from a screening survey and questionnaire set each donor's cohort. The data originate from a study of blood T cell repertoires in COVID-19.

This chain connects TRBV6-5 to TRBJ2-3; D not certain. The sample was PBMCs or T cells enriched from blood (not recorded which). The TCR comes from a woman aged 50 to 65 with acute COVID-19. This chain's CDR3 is CASSYSHSQSTDTQYF. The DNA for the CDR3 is TGTGCCAGCAGTTACTCACACAGCCAGAGCACAGATACGCAGTATTTT.